This TCR beta chain was found in a study of T cells expressing NK-cell markers (dated by TCRdb to the early 2020s). In the study overall: In sorted CD3+CD56+NKG2C+, CD3+CD56+NKG2C- and CD3+CD56-NKG2C+ T-cell subsets from roughly 8 donors, TCR beta-chain repertoires were profiled. Among the eight sequenced donors, seven were HCMV-seropositive and one was HCMV-seronegative. Illumina HiSeq 2000/2500, MiSeq or NextSeq was used to sequence libraries as 2 x 150 bp reads. The study sequenced eight donors, all healthy volunteers chosen at random: three men and five women.

To determine HCMV serostatus, a commercial ELISA kit was used to detect HCMV-specific IgG in serum. Ficoll density gradient centrifugation was used to isolate peripheral blood mononuclear cells from blood. Its CDR3 holds 19 amino acids, cysteine through phenylalanine. This entry has no DNA. The germline V gene specifies MDHEN as CDR1 and SYDVKM as CDR2. Beyond this particular receptor, the publication reports: For five or six donors, the dominant CD3+CD56+NKG2C+ clonotypes were among the top 10 CD8+ clonotypes and accounted for 1.0-7.0% of CD8+ T cells. Those dominant clonotypes were again the most abundant among CD3+CD56-NKG2C+ cells in a few donors, at roughly 25-60.1%. Whether the expanded NKG2C-expressing T cell clones were specific for HCMV antigens was left unclear.

TCRdb lists the instrument as Illumina HiSeq 2000. 5'RACE template switching, by which a universal primer site and unique molecular identifiers were added, was used to make TCR beta cDNA libraries. Synthesis of cDNA was primed from the TCR beta constant segment and was followed by two consecutive PCR amplification steps. The study's own analysis went as follows. MIGEC was used to demultiplex reads and group reads by UMI, and MiTCR was used to assemble and quantify clonotypes. To remove erroneous sequences, TCR cDNA sequences were retained only when supported by two or more reads. The tcR package was used for downstream repertoire analysis, with clonotypes matched between fractions based on CDR3 nucleotide sequence plus V segment. VDJmatch was used to annotate antigen specificity against VDJdb, with one amino acid substitution allowed in CDR3. TCRdb reprocessed the reads, reporting each CDR3 protein sequence once and no DNA. For this entry, the V and J calls and clone size follow TCRdb and not the study's own pipeline. The table for this sample lists about 440,000 distinct CDR3 sequences. The ten largest clones capture 6% to 8% of the sample.

On this clonotype itself: What this receptor recognizes is not known.

This TCR came from a woman between 18 and 75 years old in good health. The chain couples TRBV28 to TRBJ1-5; TCRdb calls TRBD1, which cannot be checked without DNA. The sequenced sample was blood T cells: a sorted CD56 or NKG2C T cell subset, CD4+ or CD8+ T cells, or bulk PBMC T cells (not recorded which). The CDR3 protein sequence reads: CASSLPRDRASYSNQPQHF. Joined to the reference TRBV28 and TRBJ1-5 proteins, this CDR3 gives the full variable domain: DVKVTQSSRYLVKRTGEKVFLECVQDMDHENMFWYRQDPGLGLRLIYFSYDVKMKEKGDIPEGYSVSREKKERFSLILESASTNQTSMYLCASSLPRDRASYSNQPQHFGDGTRLSIL.